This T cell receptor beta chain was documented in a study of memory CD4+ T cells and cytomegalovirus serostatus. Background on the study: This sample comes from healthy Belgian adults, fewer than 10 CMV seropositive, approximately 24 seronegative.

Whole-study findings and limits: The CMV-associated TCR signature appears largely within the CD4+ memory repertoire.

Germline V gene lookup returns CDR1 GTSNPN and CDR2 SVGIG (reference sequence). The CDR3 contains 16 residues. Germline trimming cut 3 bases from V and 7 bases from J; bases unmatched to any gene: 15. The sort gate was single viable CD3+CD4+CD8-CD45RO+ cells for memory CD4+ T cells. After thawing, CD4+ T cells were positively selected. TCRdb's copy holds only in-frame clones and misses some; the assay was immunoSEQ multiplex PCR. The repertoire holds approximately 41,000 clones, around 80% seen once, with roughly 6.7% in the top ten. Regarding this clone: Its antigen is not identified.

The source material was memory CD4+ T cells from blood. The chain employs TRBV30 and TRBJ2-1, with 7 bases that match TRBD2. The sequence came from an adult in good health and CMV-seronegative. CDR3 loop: CAWRGLGGGMRNEQFF. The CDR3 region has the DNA TGTGCCTGGAGGGGCCTGGGGGGAGGGATGAGAAATGAGCAGTTCTTC.